The source of this TCR beta chain is a study of T cells after yellow fever vaccination. With 0 bases removed from V and 3 bases from J, the gap between germline ends came to 9 bases. Germline V CDR1 and CDR2: DFQATT, SNEGSKA (reference sequence). CDR3 length equals 14 residues. TCRdb fed the 5' RACE reads into MiXCR, producing one record per CDR3 protein. The sample includes some 350,000 distinct CDR3 sequences, approximately 4% of them seen just once. This chain joins TRBV20-1 and TRBJ1-5; D might be TRBD1 (5 bases). This clonotype was sampled from a man younger than 30 who received the YFV17D yellow fever vaccine. The material sequenced was PBMCs, taken 5 days after the yellow fever booster vaccination. DNA for the CDR3: TGCAGTGCTAGAGATCCAGGGTTCAATCAGCCCCAGCATTTT. Its translation: CSARDPGFNQPQHF.